This TCR beta chain emerged from a study of blood T cell repertoires in COVID-19. Study at large: COVID-19 samples, acute and convalescent, were from the United States, Italy and Spain. Sources were T cells, B-cell-depleted T cells, or PBMCs; the material itself was cDNA or gDNA.

Assay: immunoSEQ multiplex PCR; the TCRdb copy retains only in-frame clones and omits some. The table has about 400,000 clones, around 90% seen once. CDR1 and CDR2 (germline): SNHLY, FYNNEI. This CDR3 contains 18 residues. After removal of 3 bases from V and 7 bases from J, the junction contained 18 bases not matched to a gene. Those who participated ranged in age from about 18 to 89 years and resided in around 22 US areas. The TCR was taken from a woman aged 40 to 55 with acute COVID-19. The rearrangement joins TRBV2 to TRBJ2-5; 9 bases match TRBD1. Sequenced material: PBMCs or T cells enriched from blood (not recorded which). In DNA form, the CDR3 reads TGTGCCAGCAGTGACAATTTTGGGACAGGGTGGTCGCGGGGGACCCAGTACTTC. Amino acid sequence: CASSDNFGTGWSRGTQYF. Using reference TRBV2 and TRBJ2-5 for the parts outside the CDR3, the full variable domain is EPEVTQTPSHQVTQMGQEVILRCVPISNHLYFYWYRQILGQKVEFLVSFYNNEISEKSEIFDDQFSVERPDGSNFTLKIRSTKLEDSAMYFCASSDNFGTGWSRGTQYFGPGTRLLVL.